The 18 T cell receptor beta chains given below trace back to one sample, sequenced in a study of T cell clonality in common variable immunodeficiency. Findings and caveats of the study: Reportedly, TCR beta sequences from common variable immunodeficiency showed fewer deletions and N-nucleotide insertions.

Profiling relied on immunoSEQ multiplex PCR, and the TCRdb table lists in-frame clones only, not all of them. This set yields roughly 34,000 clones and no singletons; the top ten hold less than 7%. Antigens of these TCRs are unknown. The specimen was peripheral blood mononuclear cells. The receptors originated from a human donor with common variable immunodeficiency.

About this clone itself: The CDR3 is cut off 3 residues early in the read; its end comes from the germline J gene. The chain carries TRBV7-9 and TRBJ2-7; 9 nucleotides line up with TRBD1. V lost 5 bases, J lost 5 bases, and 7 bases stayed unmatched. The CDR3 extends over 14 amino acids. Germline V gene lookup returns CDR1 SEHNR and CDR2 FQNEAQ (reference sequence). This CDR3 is CASSPGQGLDEQYF. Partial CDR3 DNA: TGTGCCAGCAGCCCAGGACAGGGGCTGGACGAG.

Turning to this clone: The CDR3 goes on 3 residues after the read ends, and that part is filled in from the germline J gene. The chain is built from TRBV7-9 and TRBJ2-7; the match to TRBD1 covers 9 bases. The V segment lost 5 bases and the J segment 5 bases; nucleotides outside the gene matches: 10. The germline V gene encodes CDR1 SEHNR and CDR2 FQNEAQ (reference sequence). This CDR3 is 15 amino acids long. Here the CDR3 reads CASSLMGQGINEQYF. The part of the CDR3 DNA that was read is TGTGCCAGCAGCCTAATGGGACAGGGTATCAACGAG.

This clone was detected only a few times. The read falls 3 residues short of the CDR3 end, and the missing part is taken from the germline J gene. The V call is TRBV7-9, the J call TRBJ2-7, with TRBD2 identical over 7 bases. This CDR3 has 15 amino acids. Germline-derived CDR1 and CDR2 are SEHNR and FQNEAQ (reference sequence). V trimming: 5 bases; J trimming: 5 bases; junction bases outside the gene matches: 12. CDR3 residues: CASSGEWRETHEQYF. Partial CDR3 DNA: TGTGCCAGCAGCGGAGAATGGCGGGAGACCCACGAG.

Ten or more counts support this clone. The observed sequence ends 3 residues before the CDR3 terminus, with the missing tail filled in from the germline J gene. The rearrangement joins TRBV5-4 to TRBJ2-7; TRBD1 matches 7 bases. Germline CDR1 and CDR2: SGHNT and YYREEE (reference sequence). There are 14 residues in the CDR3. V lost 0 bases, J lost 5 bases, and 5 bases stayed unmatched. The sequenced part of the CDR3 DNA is TGTGCCAGCAGCTTGGGCGGACAGGTCGACGAG. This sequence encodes CASSLGGQVDE. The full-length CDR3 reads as CASSLGGQVDEQYF.

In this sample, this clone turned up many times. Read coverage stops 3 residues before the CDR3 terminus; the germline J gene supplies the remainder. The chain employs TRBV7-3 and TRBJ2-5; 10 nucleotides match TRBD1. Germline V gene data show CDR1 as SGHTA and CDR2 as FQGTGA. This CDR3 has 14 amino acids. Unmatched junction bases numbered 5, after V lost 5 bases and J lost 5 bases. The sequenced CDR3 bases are TGTGCCAGCAGCCCGACAGGGGGCCGGGAGACC. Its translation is CASSPTGGRET. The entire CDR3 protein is CASSPTGGRETQYF.

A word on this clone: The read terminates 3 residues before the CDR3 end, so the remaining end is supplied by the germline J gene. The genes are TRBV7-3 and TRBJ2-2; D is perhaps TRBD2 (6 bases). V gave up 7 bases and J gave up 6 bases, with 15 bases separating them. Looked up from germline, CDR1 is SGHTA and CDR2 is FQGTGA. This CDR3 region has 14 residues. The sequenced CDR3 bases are TGTGCCAGCAATCCGGGGGAACCAGCCGGGGAG. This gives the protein CASNPGEPAGE. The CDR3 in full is CASNPGEPAGELFF.

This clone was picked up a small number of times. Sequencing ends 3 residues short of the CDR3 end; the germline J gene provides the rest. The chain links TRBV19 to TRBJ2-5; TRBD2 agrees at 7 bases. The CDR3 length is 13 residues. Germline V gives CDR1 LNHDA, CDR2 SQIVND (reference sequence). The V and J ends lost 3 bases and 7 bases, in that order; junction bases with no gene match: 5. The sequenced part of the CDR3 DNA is TGTGCCAGTAGTATCAGCCGCGGGGGGACC. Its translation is CASSISRGGT. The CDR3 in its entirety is CASSISRGGTQYF.

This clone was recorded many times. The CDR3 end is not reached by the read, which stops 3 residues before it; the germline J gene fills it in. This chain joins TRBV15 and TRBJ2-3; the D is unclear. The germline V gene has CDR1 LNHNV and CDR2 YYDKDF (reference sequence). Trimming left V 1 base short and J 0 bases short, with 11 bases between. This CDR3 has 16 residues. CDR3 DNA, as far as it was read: TGTGCCACCAGCAGAGCGGGTGGCTTTAGCACAGATACG. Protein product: CATSRAGGFSTDT. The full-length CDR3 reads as CATSRAGGFSTDTQYF.

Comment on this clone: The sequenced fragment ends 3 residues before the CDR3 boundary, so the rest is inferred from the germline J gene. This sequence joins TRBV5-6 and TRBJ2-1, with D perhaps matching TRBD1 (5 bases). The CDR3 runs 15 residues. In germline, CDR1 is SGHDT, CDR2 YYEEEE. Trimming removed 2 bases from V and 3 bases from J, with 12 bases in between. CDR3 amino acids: CASSLGQRLYNEQFF. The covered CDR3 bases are TGTGCCAGCAGCTTAGGACAACGCCTCTACAATGAG.

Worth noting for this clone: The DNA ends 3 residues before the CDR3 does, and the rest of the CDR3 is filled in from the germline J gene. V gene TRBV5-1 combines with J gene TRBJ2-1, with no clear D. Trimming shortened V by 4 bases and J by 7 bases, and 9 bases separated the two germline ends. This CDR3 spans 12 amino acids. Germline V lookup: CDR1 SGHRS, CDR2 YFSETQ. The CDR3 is CASSPPDNEQFF. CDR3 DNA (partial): TGCGCCAGCAGCCCCCCAGATAATGAG.

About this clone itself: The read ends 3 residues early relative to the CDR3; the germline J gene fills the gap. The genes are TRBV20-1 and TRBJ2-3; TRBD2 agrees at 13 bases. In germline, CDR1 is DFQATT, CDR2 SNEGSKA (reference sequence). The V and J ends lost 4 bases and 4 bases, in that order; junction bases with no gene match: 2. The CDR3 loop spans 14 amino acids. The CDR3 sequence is CSATGLAGADTQYF. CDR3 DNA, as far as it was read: TGCAGTGCTACTGGACTAGCGGGAGCAGATACG.

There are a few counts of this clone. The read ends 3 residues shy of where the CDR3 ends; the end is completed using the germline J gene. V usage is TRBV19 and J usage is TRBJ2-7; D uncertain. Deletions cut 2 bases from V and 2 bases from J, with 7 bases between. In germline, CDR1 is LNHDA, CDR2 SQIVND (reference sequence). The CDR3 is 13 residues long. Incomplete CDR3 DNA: TGTGCCAGTAGTATAACGGTTACCTACGAG. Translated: CASSITVTYE. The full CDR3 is CASSITVTYEQYF. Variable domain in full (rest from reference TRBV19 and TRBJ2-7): DGGITQSPKYLFRKEGQNVTLSCEQNLNHDAMYWYRQDPGQGLRLIYYSQIVNDFQKGDIAEGYSVSREKKESFPLTVTSAQKNPTAFYLCASSITVTYEQYFGPGTRLTVT.

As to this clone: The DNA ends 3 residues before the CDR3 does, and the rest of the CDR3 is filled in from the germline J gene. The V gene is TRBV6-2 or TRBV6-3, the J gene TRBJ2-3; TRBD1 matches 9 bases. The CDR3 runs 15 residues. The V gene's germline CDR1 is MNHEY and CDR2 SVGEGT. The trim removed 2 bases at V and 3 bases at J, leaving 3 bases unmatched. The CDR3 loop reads CASSYRGQGTDTQYF. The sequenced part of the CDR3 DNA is TGTGCCAGCAGTTACCGGGGACAGGGTACAGATACG.

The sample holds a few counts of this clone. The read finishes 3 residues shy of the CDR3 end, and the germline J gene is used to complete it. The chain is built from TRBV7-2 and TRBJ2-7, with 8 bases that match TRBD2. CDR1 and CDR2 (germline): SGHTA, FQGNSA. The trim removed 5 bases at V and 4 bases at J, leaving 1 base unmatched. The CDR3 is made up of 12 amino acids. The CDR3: CASSTSGYEQYF. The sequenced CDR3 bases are TGTGCCAGCAGCACTAGCGGTTACGAG.

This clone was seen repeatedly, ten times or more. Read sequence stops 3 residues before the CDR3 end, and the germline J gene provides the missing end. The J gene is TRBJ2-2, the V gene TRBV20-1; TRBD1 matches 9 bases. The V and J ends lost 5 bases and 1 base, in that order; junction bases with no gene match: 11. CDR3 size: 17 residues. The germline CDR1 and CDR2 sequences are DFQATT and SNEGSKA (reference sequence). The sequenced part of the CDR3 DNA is TGCAGTGCTGGCCGTCCCCTGGGACAGGGGAACACCGGGGAG. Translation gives CSAGRPLGQGNTGE. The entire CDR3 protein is CSAGRPLGQGNTGELFF.

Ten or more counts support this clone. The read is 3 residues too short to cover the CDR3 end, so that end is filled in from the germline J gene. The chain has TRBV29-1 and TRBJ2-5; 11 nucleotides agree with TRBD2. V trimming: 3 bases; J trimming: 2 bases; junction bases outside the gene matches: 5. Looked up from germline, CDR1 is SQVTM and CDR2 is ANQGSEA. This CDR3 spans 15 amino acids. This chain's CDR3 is CSVDSGRGCQETQYF. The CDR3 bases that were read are TGCAGCGTTGATAGCGGGAGGGGGTGTCAAGAGACC. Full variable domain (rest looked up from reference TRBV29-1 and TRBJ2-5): SAVISQKPSRDICQRGTSLTIQCQVDSQVTMMFWYRQQPGQSLTLIATANQGSEATYESGFVIDKFPISRPNLTFSTLTVSNMSPEDSSIYLCSVDSGRGCQETQYFGPGTRLLVL.

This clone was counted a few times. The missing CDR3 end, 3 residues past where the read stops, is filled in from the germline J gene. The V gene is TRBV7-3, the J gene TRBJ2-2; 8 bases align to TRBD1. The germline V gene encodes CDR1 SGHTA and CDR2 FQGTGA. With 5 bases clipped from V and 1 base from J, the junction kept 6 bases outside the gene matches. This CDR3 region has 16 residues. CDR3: CASSPRQGMNTGELFF. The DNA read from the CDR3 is TGTGCCAGCAGCCCCCGACAGGGGATGAACACCGGGGAG.

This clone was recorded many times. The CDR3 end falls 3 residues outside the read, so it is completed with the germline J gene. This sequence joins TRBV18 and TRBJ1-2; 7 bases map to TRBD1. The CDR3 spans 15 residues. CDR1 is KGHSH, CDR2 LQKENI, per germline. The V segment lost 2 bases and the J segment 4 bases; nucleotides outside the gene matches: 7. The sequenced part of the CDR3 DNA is TGTGCCAGCTCACCAACACAGGGGCTAGGCTATGGC. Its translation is CASSPTQGLGYG. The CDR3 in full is CASSPTQGLGYGYTF.